This T cell receptor beta chain was sequenced in a study of T cells after yellow fever vaccination. With regard to this clonotype: Antigen unknown.

Findings and limits, study-wide: Only a minor proportion of clonotypes was detected across both CD4 and CD8 compartments.

In making TCR cDNA, 5'RACE template switching added a universal primer site and UMIs to it. MiXCR, run by TCRdb on the 5' RACE reads, gives a single entry per CDR3 protein. The sample holds 500,000 to 650,000 distinct CDR3 sequences; 12% are singletons and the top ten take approximately 15%. CDR1 and CDR2 (germline): DFQATT, SNEGSKA (reference sequence). CDR3 length: 14 residues. The V gene lost 6 bases and the J gene lost 5 bases, with 17 bases spanning the gap. The TCR was taken from a man aged 25 to 40 who received the YFV17D yellow fever vaccine. The V and J genes are TRBV20-1 and TRBJ1-5; D gene unclear. Material: PBMCs, obtained on the day of the yellow fever booster vaccination. In nucleotides, the CDR3 is TGCAGTGCACTCAGTGGGAGGCTTGATCAGCCCCAGCATTTT. It encodes CSALSGRLDQPQHF.